This T cell receptor (beta chain) was obtained from a study of post-analysis software for immune sequencing data. The overall study: Secondary progressive, relapsing-remitting and progressive-relapsing multiple sclerosis were among the included disease courses.

Study-level points and caveats: In multiple sclerosis, normalized Chao1 diversity was significantly below that of controls. Patients had higher frequencies than controls of about five TRBV segments, including TRBV5-6, TRBV5-1 and TRBV20-1. With F measure, samples from one preparation batch clustered together strongly.

Unique molecular identifiers tagged the TCR beta cDNA libraries. Around 460,000 cDNA molecules came from about 1 to 10 million T cells. In TCRdb, the PCR reads were re-called with MiXCR into one record per CDR3 protein. This sample carries almost 700,000 distinct CDR3 sequences, approximately 60% of them seen once, and the ten largest clones take roughly 12%. Per the germline V gene, CDR1 is DFQATT and CDR2 is SNEGSKA (reference sequence). Trimming removed 0 bases at V and 1 base at J, with 10 bases between. The CDR3 has 16 residues. In the case of this clonotype: Its antigen remains unidentified.

This clonotype was obtained from a girl aged 2 to 10 with multiple sclerosis. The rearrangement joins TRBV20-1 to TRBJ1-6; possible D gene TRBD1, 5 bases. The specimen was blood. In DNA, the CDR3 is TGCAGTGCTAGAGATCTTAGGGGTTCCTATAATTCACCCCTCCACTTT. Its protein is CSARDLRGSYNSPLHF.